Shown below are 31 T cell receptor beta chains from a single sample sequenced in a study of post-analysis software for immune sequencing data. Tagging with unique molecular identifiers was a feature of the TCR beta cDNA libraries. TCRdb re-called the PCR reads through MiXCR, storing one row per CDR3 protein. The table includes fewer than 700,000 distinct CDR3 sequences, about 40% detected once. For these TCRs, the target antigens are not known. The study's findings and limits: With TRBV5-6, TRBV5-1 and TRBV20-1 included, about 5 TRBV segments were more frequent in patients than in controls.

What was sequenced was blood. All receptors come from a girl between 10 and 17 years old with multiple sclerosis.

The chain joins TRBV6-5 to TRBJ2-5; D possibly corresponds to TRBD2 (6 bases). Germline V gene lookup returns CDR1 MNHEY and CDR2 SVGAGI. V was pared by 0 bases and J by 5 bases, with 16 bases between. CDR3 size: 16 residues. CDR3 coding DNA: TGTGCCAGCAGTTACTCCCCTGCGGGGTCTCGTGAGACCCAGTACTTC. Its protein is CASSYSPAGSRETQYF.

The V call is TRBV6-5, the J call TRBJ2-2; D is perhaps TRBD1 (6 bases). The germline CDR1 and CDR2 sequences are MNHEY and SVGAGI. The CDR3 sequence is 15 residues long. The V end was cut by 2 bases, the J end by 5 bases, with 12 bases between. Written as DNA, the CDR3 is TGTGCCAGCAGTTACCAAGGACAGTTAACCGGGGAGCTGTTTTTT. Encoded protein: CASSYQGQLTGELFF.

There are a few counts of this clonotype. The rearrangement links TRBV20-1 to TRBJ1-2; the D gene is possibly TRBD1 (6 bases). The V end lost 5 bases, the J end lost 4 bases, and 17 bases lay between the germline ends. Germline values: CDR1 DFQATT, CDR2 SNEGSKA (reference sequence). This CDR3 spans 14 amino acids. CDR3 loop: CSASETGGGYGYTF. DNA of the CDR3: TGCAGTGCTTCCGAAACCGGAGGGGGCTATGGCTACACCTTC.

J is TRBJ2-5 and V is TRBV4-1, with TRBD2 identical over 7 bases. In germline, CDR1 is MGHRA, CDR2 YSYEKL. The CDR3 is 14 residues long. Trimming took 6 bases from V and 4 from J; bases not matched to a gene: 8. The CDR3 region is CASRRAGVSETQYF. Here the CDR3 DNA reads TGCGCCAGCAGGAGGGCGGGGGTATCAGAGACCCAGTACTTC.

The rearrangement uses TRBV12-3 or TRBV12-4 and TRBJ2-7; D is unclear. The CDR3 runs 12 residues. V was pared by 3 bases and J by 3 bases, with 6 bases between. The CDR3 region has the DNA TGTGCCAGCAGTTTTAACAGCTACGAGCAGTACTTC. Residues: CASSFNSYEQYF.

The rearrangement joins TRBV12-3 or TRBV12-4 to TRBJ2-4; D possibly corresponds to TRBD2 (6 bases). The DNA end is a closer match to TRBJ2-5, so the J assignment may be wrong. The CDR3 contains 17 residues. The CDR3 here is CASSSRLGLSFQETQYF. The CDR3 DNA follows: TGTGCCAGCAGTTCCAGACTGGGACTGTCATTCCAAGAGACCCAGTACTTC.

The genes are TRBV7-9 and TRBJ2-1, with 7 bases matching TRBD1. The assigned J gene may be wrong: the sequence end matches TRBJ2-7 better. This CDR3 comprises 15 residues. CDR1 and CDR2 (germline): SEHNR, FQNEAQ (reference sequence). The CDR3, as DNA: TGTGCCAGCAGCCGCAGACAGGGCCATCCTTGGGAGCAGTACTTC. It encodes CASSRRQGHPWEQYF.

The CDR3 spells CASSTGTGARETQYF. The DNA for the CDR3 is TGCGCCAGCAGCACCGGGACAGGGGCGAGAGAGACCCAGTACTTC. The chain couples TRBV5-1 to TRBJ2-5; 10 nucleotides align to TRBD1. Losses at the gene ends were 4 bases for V and 4 bases for J; bases not matched to a gene: 7. Germline V lookup: CDR1 SGHRS, CDR2 YFSETQ. CDR3 length equals 15 residues. The entire variable domain, with the rest obtained from reference TRBV5-1 and TRBJ2-5, is as follows: KAGVTQTPRYLIKTRGQQVTLSCSPISGHRSVSWYQQTPGQGLQFLFEYFSETQRNKGNFPGRFSGRQFSNSRSEMNVSTLELGDSALYLCASSTGTGARETQYFGPGTRLLVL.

The CDR3 loop is CASSPDGKETQYF. CDR3 nucleotide sequence: TGCGCCAGCAGCCCAGACGGGAAAGAGACCCAGTACTTC. This chain connects TRBV5-1 to TRBJ2-5; D is possibly TRBD2 (5 bases). The V gene lost 4 bases and the J gene lost 3 bases, with 10 bases spanning the gap. The CDR3 has 13 residues. Germline V gene lookup returns CDR1 SGHRS and CDR2 YFSETQ.

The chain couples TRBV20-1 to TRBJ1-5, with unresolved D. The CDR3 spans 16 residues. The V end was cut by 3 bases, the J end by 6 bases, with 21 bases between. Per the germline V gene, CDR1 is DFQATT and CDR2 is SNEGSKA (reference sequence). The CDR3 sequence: CSARGPPNGVGQPQHF. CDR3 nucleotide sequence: TGCAGTGCTAGGGGCCCCCCTAACGGGGTCGGTCAGCCCCAGCATTTT.

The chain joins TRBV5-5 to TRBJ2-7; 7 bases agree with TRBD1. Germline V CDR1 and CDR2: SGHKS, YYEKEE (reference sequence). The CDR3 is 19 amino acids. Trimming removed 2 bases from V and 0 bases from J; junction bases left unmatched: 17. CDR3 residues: CASSFKDFMDRFHSYEQYF. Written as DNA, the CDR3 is TGTGCCAGCAGCTTTAAAGACTTCATGGACAGGTTTCACTCCTACGAGCAGTACTTC. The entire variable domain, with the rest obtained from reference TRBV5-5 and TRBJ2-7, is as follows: DAGVTQSPTHLIKTRGQQVTLRCSPISGHKSVSWYQQVLGQGPQFIFQYYEKEERGRGNFPDRFSARQFPNYSSELNVNALLLGDSALYLCASSFKDFMDRFHSYEQYFGPGTRLTVT.

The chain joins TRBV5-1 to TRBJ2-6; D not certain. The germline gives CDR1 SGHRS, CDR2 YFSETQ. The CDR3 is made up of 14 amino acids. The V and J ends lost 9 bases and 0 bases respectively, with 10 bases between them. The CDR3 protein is CATGESSGANVLTF. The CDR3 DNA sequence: TGCGCCACTGGAGAAAGCTCTGGGGCCAACGTCCTGACTTTC.

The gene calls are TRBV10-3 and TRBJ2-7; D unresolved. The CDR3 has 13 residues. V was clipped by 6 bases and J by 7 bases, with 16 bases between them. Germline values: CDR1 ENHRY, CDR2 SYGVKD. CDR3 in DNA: TGTGCCATCAGGAGACGGGTAGACAATGAGCAGTACTTC. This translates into CAIRRRVDNEQYF.

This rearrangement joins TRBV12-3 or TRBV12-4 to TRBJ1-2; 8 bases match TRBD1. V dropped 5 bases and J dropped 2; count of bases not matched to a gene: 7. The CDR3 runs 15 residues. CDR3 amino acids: CASSATRTGNYGYTF. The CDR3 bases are TGTGCCAGCAGTGCCACGAGGACAGGGAACTATGGCTACACCTTC.

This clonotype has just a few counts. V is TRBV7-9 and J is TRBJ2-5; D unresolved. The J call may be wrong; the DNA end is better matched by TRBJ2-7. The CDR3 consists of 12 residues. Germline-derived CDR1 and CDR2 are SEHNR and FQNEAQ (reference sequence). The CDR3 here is CASSLGTDEQYF. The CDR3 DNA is TGTGCCAGCAGCTTGGGTACAGACGAGCAGTACTTC.

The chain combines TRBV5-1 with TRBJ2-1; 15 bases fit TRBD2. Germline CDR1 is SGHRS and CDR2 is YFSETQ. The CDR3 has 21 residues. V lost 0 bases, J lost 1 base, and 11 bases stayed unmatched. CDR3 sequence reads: CASSLEPGLAGGMSSYNEQFF. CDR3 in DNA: TGCGCCAGCAGCTTGGAGCCGGGACTAGCGGGGGGAATGAGTTCCTACAATGAGCAGTTCTTC.

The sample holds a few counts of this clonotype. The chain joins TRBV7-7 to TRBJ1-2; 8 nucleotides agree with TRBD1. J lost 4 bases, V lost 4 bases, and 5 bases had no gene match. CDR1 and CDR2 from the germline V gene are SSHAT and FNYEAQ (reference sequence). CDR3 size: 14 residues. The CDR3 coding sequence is TGTGCCAGCAGCTCCCGGGACAGGAGCTATGGCTACACCTTC. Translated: CASSSRDRSYGYTF.

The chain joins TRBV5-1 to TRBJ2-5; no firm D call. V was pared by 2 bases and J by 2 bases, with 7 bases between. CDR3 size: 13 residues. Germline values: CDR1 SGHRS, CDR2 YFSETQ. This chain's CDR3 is CASSLSKQETQYF. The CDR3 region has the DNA TGCGCCAGCAGCTTATCGAAGCAAGAGACCCAGTACTTC.

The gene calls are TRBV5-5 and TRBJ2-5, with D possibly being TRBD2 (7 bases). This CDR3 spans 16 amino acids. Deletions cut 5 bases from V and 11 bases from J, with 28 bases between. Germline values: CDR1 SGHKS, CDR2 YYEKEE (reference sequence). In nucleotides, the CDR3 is TGTGCCAGCAGTCCATTCTCGGGGGGACCCTCAGGGGAGCAGTACTTC. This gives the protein CASSPFSGGPSGEQYF.

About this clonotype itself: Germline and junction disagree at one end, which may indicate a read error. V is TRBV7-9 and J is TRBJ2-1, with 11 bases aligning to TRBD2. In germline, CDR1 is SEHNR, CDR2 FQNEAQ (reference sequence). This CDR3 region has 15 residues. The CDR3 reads CASSFVAGGSNGQFF. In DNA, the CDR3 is TGTGCCAGCAGCTTCGTAGCGGGAGGGTCCAATGGGCAGTTCTTC.

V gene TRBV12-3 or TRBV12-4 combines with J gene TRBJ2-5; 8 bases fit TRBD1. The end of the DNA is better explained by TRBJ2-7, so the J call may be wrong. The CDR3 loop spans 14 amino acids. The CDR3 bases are TGTGCCAGCAGTCCGACGCGGACAGGGATCGAGCAGTACTTC. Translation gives CASSPTRTGIEQYF.

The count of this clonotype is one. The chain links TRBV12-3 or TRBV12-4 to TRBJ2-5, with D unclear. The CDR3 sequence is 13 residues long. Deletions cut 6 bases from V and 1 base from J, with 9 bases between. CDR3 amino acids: CASRSTSQETQYF. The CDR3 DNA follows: TGTGCCAGCAGGTCGACAAGCCAAGAGACCCAGTACTTC.

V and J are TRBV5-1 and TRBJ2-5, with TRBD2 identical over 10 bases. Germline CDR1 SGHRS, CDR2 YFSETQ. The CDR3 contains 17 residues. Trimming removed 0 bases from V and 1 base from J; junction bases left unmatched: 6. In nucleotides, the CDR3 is TGCGCCAGCAGCTTGGCGATGAGCGGGGGGGCCCAAGAGACCCAGTACTTC. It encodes CASSLAMSGGAQETQYF.

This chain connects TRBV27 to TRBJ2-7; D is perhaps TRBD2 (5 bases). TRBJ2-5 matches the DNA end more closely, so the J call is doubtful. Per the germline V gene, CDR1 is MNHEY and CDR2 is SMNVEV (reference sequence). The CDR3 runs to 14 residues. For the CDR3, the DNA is TGTGCCAGCAGTTTACAGAGGGCGAGGGAGACCCAGTACTTC. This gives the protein CASSLQRARETQYF.

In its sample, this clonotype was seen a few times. Here the CDR3 DNA reads TGTGCCTCGAGAGGGAGTAGCTCCTATAATTCACCCCTCCACTTT. Protein sequence: CASRGSSSYNSPLHF. V usage is TRBV7-6 and J usage is TRBJ1-6; D gene uncertain. V lost 11 bases and J lost 0, with 14 bases in between. The CDR3 contains 15 residues. Germline CDR1 and CDR2: SGHVS and FNYEAQ.

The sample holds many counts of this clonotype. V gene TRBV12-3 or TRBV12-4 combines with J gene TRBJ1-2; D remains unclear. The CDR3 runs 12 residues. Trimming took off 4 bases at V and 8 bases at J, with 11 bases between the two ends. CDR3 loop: CASSSPPGGYTF. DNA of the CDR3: TGTGCCAGCAGTTCCCCACCTGGGGGCTACACCTTC.

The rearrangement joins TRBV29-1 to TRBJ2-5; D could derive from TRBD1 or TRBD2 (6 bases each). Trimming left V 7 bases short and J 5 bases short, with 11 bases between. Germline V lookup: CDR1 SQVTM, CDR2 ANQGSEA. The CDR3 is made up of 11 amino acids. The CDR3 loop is CSGGAGETQYF. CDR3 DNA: TGCAGCGGGGGGGCCGGGGAGACCCAGTACTTC.

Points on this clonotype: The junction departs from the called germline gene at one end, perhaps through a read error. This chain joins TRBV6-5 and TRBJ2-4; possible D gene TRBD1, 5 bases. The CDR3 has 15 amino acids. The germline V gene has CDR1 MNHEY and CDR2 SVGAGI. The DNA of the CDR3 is TGTGCCTGCAGTTACTCGGCAGGGTTAAAAAACATTCAGTACTTC. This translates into CACSYSAGLKNIQYF.

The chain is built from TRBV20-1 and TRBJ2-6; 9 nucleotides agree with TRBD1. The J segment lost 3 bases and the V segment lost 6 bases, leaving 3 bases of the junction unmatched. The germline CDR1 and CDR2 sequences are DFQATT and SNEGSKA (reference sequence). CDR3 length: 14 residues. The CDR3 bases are TGCAGTGCGGACAGGGGACTTGGGGCCAACGTCCTGACTTTC. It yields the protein CSADRGLGANVLTF.

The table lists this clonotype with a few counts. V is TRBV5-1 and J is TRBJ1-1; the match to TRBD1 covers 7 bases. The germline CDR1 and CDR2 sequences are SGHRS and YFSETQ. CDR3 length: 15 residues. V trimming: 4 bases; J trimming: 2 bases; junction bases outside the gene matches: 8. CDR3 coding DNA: TGCGCCAGCAGCCCCCGACAGGGAACCAACACTGAAGCTTTCTTT. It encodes CASSPRQGTNTEAFF.

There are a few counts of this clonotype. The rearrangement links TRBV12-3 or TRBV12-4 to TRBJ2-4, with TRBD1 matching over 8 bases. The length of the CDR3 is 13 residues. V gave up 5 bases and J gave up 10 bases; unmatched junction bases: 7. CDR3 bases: TGTGCCAGCAGTCCCGGACAGGGCTGGATTCAGTACTTC. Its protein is CASSPGQGWIQYF.